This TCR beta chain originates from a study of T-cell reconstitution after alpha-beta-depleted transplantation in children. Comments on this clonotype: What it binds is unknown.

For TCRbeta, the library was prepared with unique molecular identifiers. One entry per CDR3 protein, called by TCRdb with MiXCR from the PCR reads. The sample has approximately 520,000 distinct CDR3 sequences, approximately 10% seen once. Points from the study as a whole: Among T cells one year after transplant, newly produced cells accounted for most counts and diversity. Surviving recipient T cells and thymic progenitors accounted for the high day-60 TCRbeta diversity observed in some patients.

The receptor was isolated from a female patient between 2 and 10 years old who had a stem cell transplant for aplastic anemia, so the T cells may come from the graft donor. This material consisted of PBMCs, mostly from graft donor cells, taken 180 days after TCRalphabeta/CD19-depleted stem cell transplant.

The CDR3 region is CASSLGTESGANVLTF. As DNA, the CDR3 is TGTGCCAGCAGTTTGGGGACGGAAAGTGGGGCCAACGTCCTGACTTTC. The V gene is TRBV28, the J gene TRBJ2-6; D is tentatively TRBD1 or TRBD2 (5 bases each). CDR3 length: 16 amino acids. CDR1 MDHEN and CDR2 SYDVKM come from the germline V gene. V gave up 3 bases and J gave up 3 bases, with 12 bases separating them.